In this sample, the clone carrying this T cell receptor (beta chain) turned up a few times. The sample's treatment: randomized to nivolumab then ipilimumab (arm A) or the reverse (arm B). Some clones are missing from TCRdb's copy, which holds only in-frame ones; the method was immunoSEQ multiplex PCR. The table has 27,000 or so clones, around 73% seen once. This CDR3 contains 15 residues. Germline lookup yields CDR1 SGHVS and CDR2 FQNEAQ. The ends were cut back, 3 bases at V and 6 bases at J, with 15 bases in the middle. These data come from a study of sequential checkpoint blockade in melanoma. This receptor was taken from a human donor with melanoma. The V gene is TRBV7-8, the J gene TRBJ2-1, with D tentatively TRBD1 (5 bases). The specimen comprised CD8+ T cells sorted from blood (inferred from file names), sampled from a patient given nivolumab and ipilimumab in sequence. DNA for the CDR3: TGTGCCAGCAGCTTCTTTTTAGGGGAAATCAATGAGCAGTTCTTC. It translates to CASSFFLGEINEQFF.